This T cell receptor (beta chain) was recovered during a study of T cells in Graves' hyperthyroidism and ophthalmopathy (dated by TCRdb to about 2019). About the study as a whole: Peripheral blood samples were taken at initial diagnosis, before any treatment was given. According to the paper, TCR Vbeta CDR3 sequencing was carried out on roughly 130 peripheral blood samples, which came from 40 to 45 ophthalmopathy, 75 or so hyperthyroidism and around 17 progressor patients. In addition, the study compared T-cell repertoires in thyroid tissue and in blood from roughly six Graves' hyperthyroidism patients. The approximately 100 discovery patients were divided at random into training and test sets in a 7:3 ratio. Whether ophthalmopathy could be predicted prospectively was tested in an independent validation cohort made up of some 20 hyperthyroidism patients plus 17 patients who later progressed to ophthalmopathy. To identify TCR V-J signatures that set the groups apart, the researchers used a discovery cohort of about a hundred patients, made up of about 44 with Graves' ophthalmopathy and around 58 with stable Graves' hyperthyroidism. Following sampling, methimazole starting at 30 mg daily was given to hyperthyroidism patients, and high-dose intravenous methylprednisolone was given to ophthalmopathy patients. The research as a whole found: In validation, the model predicted progression to ophthalmopathy with 55% to 71% sensitivity and approximately 74% specificity, a median of 6.5 months before onset. Sample size was not statistically predetermined, and blinding of investigators to group allocation was not performed. Ophthalmopathy was separated from stable hyperthyroidism by a 13 V-J signature model, with approximately 86% sensitivity and approximately 84% specificity obtained in cross-validation and 80%/75% obtained in testing. Most expanded thyroid clonotypes (frequency above 0.001) were also found in blood, which suggests that blood repertoires may mirror thyroid immune responses.

Stable Graves' hyperthyroidism was defined as the absence of progression to ophthalmopathy over 18 months of follow-up. Hyperthyroidism patients were newly diagnosed, had a disease duration of under 2 months, and were aged 18 to 65 years. Patients with uncontrolled infections, other autoimmune diseases, pregnancy or lactation were excluded. Clinical symptoms, serum thyroxine and TRAb, thyroid ultrasound, and orbital computed tomography formed the basis for the diagnoses. PBMCs were isolated from about 10 ml of fresh peripheral blood by Ficoll-Paque density gradient centrifugation. Total RNA was extracted using Trizol reagent, and RNA quality was assessed on an Agilent 2100 Bioanalyzer. Amplification of TCR beta CDR3 regions was carried out from RNA transcripts. A first-round RT-PCR of the TCR CDR3 used the HTBI primer set with the Qiagen OneStep RT-PCR kit. A second multiplex PCR round built the libraries, followed by size selection and purification. The libraries were sequenced on an Illumina HiSeq2000 using paired-end 100 bp reads. Processing in the source paper ran as follows. SOAPnuke was used to process the raw data, throwing out any read that contained adapters or uncalled bases, had a mean Phred below 15, or lacked an exact constant-primer or identifier match. COPE v1.2.5 was used to merge the high-quality paired reads, and each unique nucleotide sequence was defined as a clonotype. MiTCR v1.1 was used to align clonotypes to the IMGT TRBV, TRBD and TRBJ reference segments. The analysis was restricted to V-J combinations with a frequency above 0.0001, which together covered just over 98% of the repertoires. A TCS score was defined as the ratio between F50 (clonal expansion) and ExV (chaos), using BLOSUM62-based TCRdist between CDR3 peptides within each V-J. Welch's t-statistics and random forest reduced several hundred V-J features to 10 to 15, which were used in a naive Bayes classifier (R e1071). TCRdb passed the public sequencing reads through fastp at Q25 and MiXCR, retaining productive beta sequences. CDR3 protein duplicates are merged, each entry listing the most common genes and DNA. The V and J calls were not made by the authors but by TCRdb's processing. In all, the sample holds about 560,000 distinct CDR3 sequences, and roughly 14% of those were seen once. The leading ten clones occupy under 7.5% of the sample.

There are many counts of this clonotype. The target of this receptor is not known. No base quality values were provided; no much bigger clone lies one nucleotide off. CDR3 length: 14 amino acids, cysteine to phenylalanine. Just CDR3 DNA is preserved here, 42 bases in frame from base 1. V is trimmed back by 6 bases and J by 0 bases, and the junction contains 4 bases that no gene match accounts for. CDR1 and CDR2 were assigned from the germline V gene as MNHNS and SASEGT. This TCR derives from a young woman with Graves' hyperthyroidism. In this chain, TRBV6-1 is recombined with TRBJ1-2; TRBD1 aligns with 7 central bases. Sequenced: blood. CDR3 region: CASRRQGANYGYTF. The DNA sequence reads TGTGCCAGCAGGCGACAGGGAGCTAACTATGGCTACACCTTC.